The clone carrying this T cell receptor beta chain was observed many times. This sample is part of a study of blood T cell repertoires in COVID-19. Study background: The origin of the acute and convalescent COVID-19 samples was the United States, Italy and Spain. In each case, the material was cDNA or gDNA derived from T cells, B-cell-depleted T cells, or PBMCs.

Source study methods: Reference gene primer amplification yielded estimated nucleated cell counts. TCRdb's table, derived via immunoSEQ multiplex PCR, lists solely in-frame clones and lacks some. V and J calls plus clone size are reproduced from that table; the DNA served to infer D and trimming. The sample includes a few hundred thousand clones, 70% to 85% of them seen just once. The sample was peripheral blood. The sequence came from a human donor with acute or convalescent COVID-19. The donor label of this sample is uncertain.

The CDR3, as DNA: TGTGCCAGCAGCCCCCAGGGGGCGCCAGGTCCAGATACGCAGTATTTT. It encodes CASSPQGAPGPDTQYF. The chain has TRBV7-8 and TRBJ2-3, with 8 bases matching TRBD1. CDR3 size: 16 residues. Germline CDR1 SGHVS, CDR2 FQNEAQ. Trimming removed 5 bases from V and 4 bases from J; junction bases left unmatched: 11.